This T cell receptor beta chain was identified in a study of shared clonotypes between healthy human individuals. Across the whole study: Plates per donor: three CD4 naive, three CD4 memory, two CD8 naive, one CD8 memory.

Study findings and constraints: Non-shared clonotypes showed lower generation probabilities than clonotypes common to all four donors.

The V segment lost 5 bases and the J segment 7 bases; nucleotides outside the gene matches: 10. CDR1 and CDR2 from the germline V gene are MNHEY and SMNVEV (reference sequence). The CDR3 consists of 16 residues. Turning to this clone: Its specificity is unknown.

Each donor was a Caucasian adult residing in Nashville, Tennessee. The protocol was immunoSEQ multiplex PCR, while the TCRdb copy is restricted to in-frame clones and leaves out a portion. The sample yields 400,000 to 600,000 clones, around 95% seen once. Material for sequencing was naive CD4+ T cells sorted from blood. Subset of the sample: CD45RA+ positively selected. The clonotype comes from a woman aged 25-40 years in good health. This chain joins TRBV27 and TRBJ2-1; the match to TRBD2 covers 11 bases. CDR3 nucleotide sequence: TGTGCCAGCAGTCGCGAGAGAGTAGCGGGAGGGAATGAGCAGTTCTTC. Translated: CASSRERVAGGNEQFF.